This record covers a single TCR beta chain. These data come from a study of blood T cell repertoires in COVID-19. Whole-study context: Acute-phase and convalescent COVID-19 samples originated in the United States, Italy and Spain. PBMCs, B-cell-depleted T cells, or T cells were the source of the cDNA or gDNA that made up the material.

Measured with immunoSEQ multiplex PCR; TCRdb has only the in-frame clones, and not every one. Of more than 200,000 clones in the sample, 65% to 85% were seen once. CDR1 SGHNT and CDR2 YYREEE come from the germline V gene (reference sequence). The junction had 5 bases not matched to a gene; V was cut back by 0 bases and J by 4 bases. This CDR3 region has 15 residues. Material for sequencing was PBMCs or T cells enriched from blood (not recorded which). V gene TRBV5-4 combines with J gene TRBJ1-1; 8 bases agree with TRBD1. This receptor was identified in a man in his thirties or forties with acute COVID-19. This chain's CDR3 is CASSLATGAGTEAFF. DNA for the CDR3: TGTGCCAGCAGCTTGGCGACAGGGGCGGGCACTGAAGCTTTCTTT.